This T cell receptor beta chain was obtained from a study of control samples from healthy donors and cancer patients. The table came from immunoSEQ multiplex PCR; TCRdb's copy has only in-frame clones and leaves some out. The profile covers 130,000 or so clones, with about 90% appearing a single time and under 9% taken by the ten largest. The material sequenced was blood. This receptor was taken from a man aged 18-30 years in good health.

The CDR3 region is CASRKQGSWDEQYF. CDR3 sequence (DNA): TGTGCCAGCAGGAAACAGGGGAGTTGGGACGAGCAGTACTTC. J is TRBJ2-7 and V is TRBV6-5; 7 bases agree with TRBD1. CDR1 MNHEY and CDR2 SVGAGI come from the germline V gene. The ends lost 6 bases at V and 5 bases at J; junction bases unmatched: 10. CDR3 length equals 14 residues.